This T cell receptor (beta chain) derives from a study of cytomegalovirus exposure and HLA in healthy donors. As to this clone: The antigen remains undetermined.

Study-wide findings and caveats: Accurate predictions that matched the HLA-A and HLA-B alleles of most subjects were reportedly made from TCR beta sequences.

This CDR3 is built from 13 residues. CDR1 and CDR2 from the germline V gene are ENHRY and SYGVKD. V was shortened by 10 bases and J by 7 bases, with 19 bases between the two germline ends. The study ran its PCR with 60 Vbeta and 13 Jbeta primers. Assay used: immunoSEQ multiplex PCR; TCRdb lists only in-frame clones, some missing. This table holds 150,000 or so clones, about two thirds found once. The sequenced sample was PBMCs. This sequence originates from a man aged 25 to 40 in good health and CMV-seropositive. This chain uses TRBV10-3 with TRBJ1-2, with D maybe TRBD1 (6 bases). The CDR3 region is CASPQGPTGGYTF. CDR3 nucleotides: TGTGCCAGCCCCCAGGGGCCCACGGGTGGCTACACCTTC.